The clone carrying this TCR beta chain has a handful of counts. The entry originates in a study of T cells in localized non-small cell lung cancer. Only in-frame clones appear in the TCRdb table, and some are missing; sequencing was by immunoSEQ multiplex PCR. The sample shows over a thousand clones, roughly 22% of them seen only once. Sequenced here: normal lung tissue next to the tumor, sampled before any cancer treatment. This clonotype was sampled from a man aged 40 to 69 with stage II lung adenocarcinoma.

CDR3 sequence: CASSQTSGDYNEQFF. For the CDR3, the DNA is TGCGCCAGCAGCCAGACTAGCGGGGACTACAATGAGCAGTTCTTC. The chain uses TRBV4-1 and TRBJ2-1; 11 positions agree with TRBD2. The trim removed 3 bases at V and 3 bases at J, leaving 1 base unmatched. The germline gives CDR1 MGHRA, CDR2 YSYEKL. The CDR3 covers 15 residues.